This T cell receptor beta chain was observed in a study of blood T cells in healthy people across ages. Peripheral blood samples of around 11 milliliters were drawn from each donor. Germline CDR1 reads MRHNA; CDR2 reads SNTAGT. The CDR3 extends over 14 amino acids. Between the trimmed V and J ends, which lost 6 bases and 7 bases, there was a span of 13 bases. The table lists this clonotype with a few counts. Antigen specificity is unknown. Study conclusions and caveats: It was not possible, with unsorted PBMCs, to conclusively compare naive and antigen-experienced cells. There were more naive CD4+ cells and higher diversity in long-lived donors than in aged donors.

A second PCR, run for roughly 6 to 11 cycles, used a sample-barcoded 5' primer plus a J-beta primer mix. TCRdb re-called the 5' RACE reads with MiXCR, one entry per CDR3 protein. The sample includes about 670,000 distinct CDR3 sequences, roughly half of them seen just once. Material for sequencing was blood. V gene TRBV6-4 combines with J gene TRBJ1-6; possible D gene TRBD1, 5 bases. This TCR came from a woman older than 75 in good health. CDR3 sequence reads: CASSRGGENSPLHF. CDR3 coding DNA: TGTGCCAGCAGCCGCGGAGGGGAGAATTCACCCCTCCACTTT.